This TCR beta chain came from a study of blood T cells in healthy people across ages. Per germline, CDR1 MNHEY and CDR2 SVGAGI. The CDR3 runs to 15 residues. The authors ran a second PCR of about 6 to 12 cycles using a sample-barcoded 5' primer and a J-beta primer mix. A single record per CDR3 protein comes from TCRdb applying MiXCR to the 5' RACE reads. The data show around 1,900,000 distinct CDR3 sequences, 39% seen once. The chain couples TRBV6-5 to TRBJ2-1; D is possibly TRBD2 (6 bases). The J call is in doubt because the DNA end fits TRBJ2-7 better. The sequencing sample was made of blood. The receptor was isolated from a human donor in good health. The CDR3 is CASSSRGSSYNEQYF. The DNA for the CDR3 is TGTGCCAGCAGCTCCCGGGGGAGCTCCTACAATGAGCAGTACTTC.